The present T cell receptor beta chain was sequenced within a study of blood T cell repertoires in COVID-19. Study processing details: Estimation of nucleated cell counts relied on the amplification of reference gene primers. Sequencing used immunoSEQ multiplex PCR; TCRdb keeps in-frame clones, though not all of them. That table is the source of V, J and clone size, and D and trimming were worked out from the DNA. Counted here are some 490,000 clones, over 75% occurring once; the ten biggest clones make up approximately 2.9%. Trimming removed 0 bases from V and 4 bases from J, with 15 bases in between. Germline assignment: CDR1 GTSNPN and CDR2 SVGIG (reference sequence). The CDR3 extends over 15 amino acids.

This clonotype was sampled from a human donor in a cohort sampled during active COVID-19. This chain links TRBV30 with TRBJ1-1, with D possibly TRBD1 on 6 matching bases. Sequenced material: peripheral blood. This CDR3 reads CAWSVRWGGTTEAFF. CDR3 sequence (DNA): TGTGCCTGGAGTGTACGCTGGGGGGGCACCACTGAAGCTTTCTTT.